The 28 T cell receptor beta chains below come from one sample, sequenced in a study of T cell clonality in common variable immunodeficiency. Their antigen targets remain unknown. Using immunoSEQ multiplex PCR, the repertoire was profiled, and TCRdb retains in-frame clones only, with some absent. This table holds tens of thousands of clones with no singletons; the top ten claim less than 30%. Study results and caveats: Common variable immunodeficiency TCR beta sequences reportedly had fewer deletions and N-nucleotide insertions.

Sequenced: peripheral blood mononuclear cells. These receptors originate from a human donor with common variable immunodeficiency.

This clone was observed at least ten times. The read stops 3 residues short of the end of the CDR3; the missing end is completed from the germline J gene. This chain connects TRBV7-3 to TRBJ2-7; 13 positions match TRBD2. The J segment lost 2 bases and the V segment lost 5 bases, leaving 3 bases of the junction unmatched. CDR1 is SGHTA and CDR2 is FQGTGA in the germline V gene. The CDR3 contains 15 residues. The CDR3 DNA, read in part, is TGTGCCAGCAGCATCACTAGCGGGGGGGCCTACGAG. Amino acids: CASSITSGGAYE. The whole CDR3 protein reads CASSITSGGAYEQYF.

This clone was seen repeatedly, ten times or more. The sequenced fragment ends 3 residues before the CDR3 boundary, so the rest is inferred from the germline J gene. This chain joins TRBV7-3 and TRBJ2-7, with 9 positions matching TRBD2. CDR3 length: 15 amino acids. Germline assignment: CDR1 SGHTA and CDR2 FQGTGA. Trimming at V came to 2 bases and at J to 0 bases, leaving 2 bases not matched to a gene. CDR3 amino acids: CASSLAAGGSYEQYF. Partial CDR3 DNA: TGTGCCAGCAGCTTAGCAGCGGGGGGCTCCTACGAG.

The table lists this clone with many counts. Read data end 3 residues before the CDR3 end; the end is taken from the germline J gene. The chain is built from TRBV20-1 and TRBJ2-1; 10 nucleotides agree with TRBD1. V shed 6 bases and J 7 bases; nucleotides not matched to a gene: 15. The germline CDR1 and CDR2 sequences are DFQATT and SNEGSKA (reference sequence). This CDR3 comprises 16 residues. CDR3 residues: CSAPTGGMSIWNEQFF. The sequenced CDR3 bases are TGCAGTGCCCCGACAGGGGGCATGAGCATTTGGAATGAG.

As regards this clone: The read stops 3 residues short of the end of the CDR3; the missing end is completed from the germline J gene. This rearrangement joins TRBV2 to TRBJ2-7; TRBD1 matches at 7 bases. The V segment lost 6 bases and the J segment 1 base; nucleotides outside the gene matches: 6. The germline CDR1 and CDR2 sequences are SNHLY and FYNNEI. The CDR3 length is 14 residues. The CDR3 DNA, read in part, is TGTGCCAGCAGAGCCGGGACAGAATCCTACGAG. Translated: CASRAGTESYE. The CDR3 reads in full as CASRAGTESYEQYF.

This clone has a count of ten or more. The read finishes 3 residues shy of the CDR3 end, and the germline J gene is used to complete it. V gene TRBV20-1 combines with J gene TRBJ2-3; maybe TRBD1 (8 bases). The CDR3 has 17 residues. The germline CDR1 and CDR2 sequences are DFQATT and SNEGSKA (reference sequence). The V end lost 0 bases, the J end lost 4 bases, and 20 bases lay between the germline ends. CDR3 DNA, as far as it was read: TGCAGTGCTAGAGACTCGGGGCACAGGGGGGGAGCAGATACG. This translates into CSARDSGHRGGADT. The CDR3 reads in full as CSARDSGHRGGADTQYF.

This clone showed up many times. The read falls 3 residues short of the CDR3 end, and the missing part is taken from the germline J gene. The chain links TRBV19 to TRBJ2-2, with 11 positions matching TRBD1. The CDR3 runs 13 residues. V shed 7 bases, J shed 7 bases, and the junction held 2 bases outside the gene matches. Germline V gives CDR1 LNHDA, CDR2 SQIVND (reference sequence). The CDR3 loop reads CASKDRGHGELFF. The sequenced CDR3 bases are TGTGCCAGTAAGGACAGGGGGCACGGGGAG.

This clone was detected ten times or more. The CDR3 sequence is CASSQALAGRETQYF. The sequenced part of the CDR3 DNA is TGTGCCAGCAGCCAAGCCCTAGCGGGCAGGGAGACC. The chain joins TRBV14 to TRBJ2-5; TRBD2 matches at 8 bases. From the germline J gene comes the end of the CDR3, since the read stops 3 residues before it. The CDR3 has 15 residues. J lost 5 bases, V lost 1 base, and 6 bases had no gene match. Looked up from germline, CDR1 is SGHDN and CDR2 is FVKESK.

With respect to this clone: The read is 3 residues too short to cover the CDR3 end, so that end is filled in from the germline J gene. The chain employs TRBV5-1 and TRBJ2-1; 8 nucleotides line up with TRBD2. The CDR3 sequence is 17 residues long. Germline V lookup: CDR1 SGHRS, CDR2 YFSETQ. V lost 3 bases, J lost 1 base, and 9 bases stayed unmatched. Partial CDR3 DNA: TGCGCCAGCAGCTCCGACCAGCGGGGGCCGTCCTACAATGAG. Residues: CASSSDQRGPSYNE. The entire CDR3 reads CASSSDQRGPSYNEQFF.

This clone was observed many times. The CDR3 end lies 3 residues beyond the end of the read and is filled in from the germline J gene. The chain carries TRBV12-3 or TRBV12-4 and TRBJ2-6; 8 nucleotides line up with TRBD2. The CDR3 is 19 amino acids. V was clipped by 3 bases and J by 0 bases; unmatched bases: 10. The CDR3: CASSFRSGGQSSGANVLTF. The CDR3 bases that were read are TGTGCCAGCAGTTTCCGCAGCGGGGGCCAGAGCTCTGGGGCCAACGTC.

About this clone itself: The observed sequence ends 3 residues before the CDR3 terminus, with the missing tail filled in from the germline J gene. V gene TRBV5-1 combines with J gene TRBJ2-1; 11 nucleotides line up with TRBD1. V shed 3 bases, J shed 6 bases, and the junction held 11 bases outside the gene matches. From germline, CDR1 is SGHRS and CDR2 YFSETQ. The CDR3 is made up of 17 amino acids. Incomplete CDR3 DNA: TGCGCCAGCAGCTCCCCGTATTCGGGACAGGGGGGCAATGAG. This gives the protein CASSSPYSGQGGNE. The complete CDR3 protein is CASSSPYSGQGGNEQFF.

Notes on this clone: The read ends 3 residues early relative to the CDR3; the germline J gene fills the gap. The chain combines TRBV19 with TRBJ2-7; TRBD1 agrees at 10 bases. Per the germline V gene, CDR1 is LNHDA and CDR2 is SQIVND (reference sequence). CDR3 length equals 14 residues. The J segment lost 3 bases and the V segment lost 7 bases, leaving 6 bases of the junction unmatched. CDR3 DNA, as far as it was read: TGTGCCAGTACCCCCGGGACAGGGGACTACGAG. This encodes CASTPGTGDYE. The entire CDR3 reads CASTPGTGDYEQYF.

Notes on this clone: With the read ending 3 residues before the CDR3 end, the germline J gene is used to fill in that end. This rearrangement joins TRBV7-9 to TRBJ1-1; the D is unclear. The CDR3 sequence is 12 residues long. The V gene lost 4 bases and the J gene lost 7 bases, with 10 bases spanning the gap. From germline, CDR1 is SEHNR and CDR2 FQNEAQ (reference sequence). CDR3 amino acids: CASSSRTDEAFF. CDR3 DNA (partial): TGTGCCAGCAGCTCCAGGACTGATGAA.

Remarks on this clone: With the read ending 3 residues before the CDR3 end, the germline J gene is used to fill in that end. The chain employs TRBV7-6 and TRBJ1-2; TRBD1 is a possible D gene (5 bases). The CDR3 totals 14 residues. CDR1 is SGHVS and CDR2 is FNYEAQ in the germline V gene. Trimming cost V 4 bases and J 6 bases, with 15 bases left between them. The CDR3: CASSSSTGEDGYTF. The part of the CDR3 DNA that was read is TGTGCCAGCAGCTCAAGTACGGGGGAGGATGGC. The whole variable domain, remainder taken from reference TRBV7-6 and TRBJ1-2, is GAGVSQSPRYKVTKRGQDVALRCDPISGHVSLYWYRQALGQGPEFLTYFNYEAQQDKSGLPNDRFSAERPEGSISTLTIQRTEQRDSAMYRCASSSSTGEDGYTFGSGTRLTVV.

In this sample, this clone turned up a few times. The read is 3 residues too short to cover the CDR3 end, so that end is filled in from the germline J gene. The rearrangement joins TRBV7-9 to TRBJ2-6, with D hard to call. The CDR3 has 13 amino acids. Germline V gene data show CDR1 as SEHNR and CDR2 as FQNEAQ (reference sequence). CDR3 DNA, as far as it was read: TGTTCCACCGTGTTCTCTGGGGCCAACGTC. Translating gives CSTVFSGANV. The entire CDR3 sequence reads CSTVFSGANVLTF.

Notes on this clone: The sequence runs out 3 residues before the end of the CDR3; the remainder is reconstructed from the germline J gene. The rearrangement uses TRBV7-3 and TRBJ2-3; 9 bases are a match to TRBD2. Germline CDR1 SGHTA, CDR2 FQGTGA. CDR3 length: 16 residues. V trimming: 3 bases; J trimming: 0 bases; junction bases outside the gene matches: 4. The sequenced CDR3 bases are TGTGCCAGCAGCTTCGCGGGGGGGTCTAGCACAGATACG. Translated: CASSFAGGSSTDT. The CDR3 in full is CASSFAGGSSTDTQYF. The full variable domain, in which reference TRBV7-3 and TRBJ2-3 provide the parts outside the CDR3, is GAGVSQTPSNKVTEKGKYVELRCDPISGHTALYWYRQSLGQGPEFLIYFQGTGAADDSGLPNDRFFAVRPEGSVSTLKIQRTERGDSAVYLCASSFAGGSSTDTQYFGPGTRLTVL.

A note on this clone: The read terminates 3 residues ahead of where the CDR3 ends, so the germline J gene completes it. This chain uses TRBV2 with TRBJ1-2, with a possible D match to TRBD1 (6 bases). The CDR3 extends over 15 amino acids. CDR1 is SNHLY and CDR2 is FYNNEI in the germline V gene. Trimming pared 7 bases from V and 5 bases from J, leaving 20 bases between. The part of the CDR3 DNA that was read is TGTGCCAGCACCTCGGTCAGGGGAGAGGGGTATGGC. It yields the protein CASTSVRGEGYG. The CDR3 as a whole reads CASTSVRGEGYGYTF. Together with reference TRBV2 and TRBJ1-2, the CDR3 gives the full variable domain: EPEVTQTPSHQVTQMGQEVILRCVPISNHLYFYWYRQILGQKVEFLVSFYNNEISEKSEIFDDQFSVERPDGSNFTLKIRSTKLEDSAMYFCASTSVRGEGYGYTFGSGTRLTVV.

This clone was recorded at least ten times. From the germline J gene comes the end of the CDR3, since the read stops 3 residues before it. The chain carries TRBV2 and TRBJ2-3; 14 bases are a match to TRBD2. The V gene end was trimmed by 6 bases and the J gene end by 4 bases; junction bases not matched to a gene: 9. This CDR3 region has 17 residues. CDR1 is SNHLY and CDR2 is FYNNEI in the germline V gene. The CDR3 loop reads CASSEGLAGETADTQYF. Incomplete CDR3 DNA: TGTGCCAGCAGCGAGGGACTAGCGGGGGAAACTGCAGATACG.

A few counts support this clone. The CDR3 is cut off 3 residues early in the read; its end comes from the germline J gene. This chain uses TRBV10-3 with TRBJ2-1; perhaps TRBD1 as D (6 bases). Deletions cut 10 bases from V and 4 bases from J, with 11 bases between. CDR3 length: 12 amino acids. The V gene's germline CDR1 is ENHRY and CDR2 SYGVKD. The CDR3 DNA, read in part, is TGTGCCACCATCACAGGGTACAATGAG. Residues: CATITGYNE. The whole CDR3 sequence reads CATITGYNEQFF.

The sample holds many counts of this clone. The missing CDR3 end, 3 residues past where the read stops, is filled in from the germline J gene. The chain is built from TRBV2 and TRBJ1-6; unclear D gene. Germline CDR1 SNHLY, CDR2 FYNNEI. V lost 6 bases and J 10 bases, leaving 16 bases between the germline ends. The CDR3 covers 14 residues. The CDR3 is CASRMGTQPSPLHF. The sequenced CDR3 bases are TGTGCCAGCAGAATGGGCACACAGCCCTCACCC. Supplemented by reference TRBV2 and TRBJ1-6, the full variable domain reads EPEVTQTPSHQVTQMGQEVILRCVPISNHLYFYWYRQILGQKVEFLVSFYNNEISEKSEIFDDQFSVERPDGSNFTLKIRSTKLEDSAMYFCASRMGTQPSPLHFGNGTRLTVT.

This clone was counted ten times or more. The read ends 3 residues before the CDR3 terminus; that terminus is restored from the germline J gene. The chain employs TRBV7-2 and TRBJ1-1, with 9 bases lining up with TRBD1. Germline V lookup: CDR1 SGHTA, CDR2 FQGNSA. The CDR3 spans 14 residues. The trim removed 7 bases at V and 4 bases at J, leaving 7 bases unmatched. The covered CDR3 bases are TGTGCCAGCAACCGACAGGGGGTAGGCACTGAA. It specifies CASNRQGVGTE. The entire CDR3 is CASNRQGVGTEAFF.

This clone was counted a few times. The read terminates 3 residues ahead of where the CDR3 ends, so the germline J gene completes it. The V call is TRBV18, the J call TRBJ2-5; 7 positions match TRBD1. The CDR3 totals 15 residues. After removal of 2 bases from V and 1 base from J, the junction contained 4 bases not matched to a gene. CDR1 and CDR2 from the germline V gene are KGHSH and LQKENI. CDR3 amino acids: CASSPSTGSQETQYF. The part of the CDR3 DNA that was read is TGTGCCAGCTCACCATCGACAGGGTCCCAAGAGACC.

This clone was seen repeatedly, ten times or more. The CDR3 end is not reached by the read, which stops 3 residues before it; the germline J gene fills it in. This rearrangement joins TRBV7-9 to TRBJ2-1; D call uncertain. The CDR3 contains 15 residues. Germline V lookup: CDR1 SEHNR, CDR2 FQNEAQ (reference sequence). V lost 2 bases and J 0 bases, leaving 8 bases between the germline ends. The CDR3 loop reads CASSLFQSSYNEQFF. The CDR3 DNA, read in part, is TGTGCCAGCAGCTTATTCCAGAGCTCCTACAATGAG. Using reference TRBV7-9 and TRBJ2-1 for the parts outside the CDR3, the full variable domain is DTGVSQNPRHKITKRGQNVTFRCDPISEHNRLYWYRQTLGQGPEFLTYFQNEAQLEKSRLLSDRFSAERPKGSFSTLEIQRTEQGDSAMYLCASSLFQSSYNEQFFGPGTRLTVL.

This clone has a count of ten or more. The CDR3 sequence: CASSLVLAGGRLETQYF. CDR3 DNA, as far as it was read: TGCGCCAGCAGCTTGGTTCTAGCGGGGGGCCGGTTGGAGACC. The gene calls are TRBV5-1 and TRBJ2-5, with 11 positions matching TRBD2. The read falls 3 residues short of the CDR3 end, and the missing part is taken from the germline J gene. From germline, CDR1 is SGHRS and CDR2 YFSETQ. J was trimmed by 5 bases and V by 0 bases; bases with no gene match: 9. This CDR3 spans 17 amino acids.

The sequenced part of the CDR3 DNA is TGTGCCAGTAGTATAACGGGGGACTGGGAGACC. Translation: CASSITGDWET. The full CDR3 protein is CASSITGDWETQYF. V gene TRBV19 combines with J gene TRBJ2-5; tentatively, D is TRBD2 (6 bases). The sequenced fragment ends 3 residues before the CDR3 boundary, so the rest is inferred from the germline J gene. The CDR3 has 14 amino acids. Germline-derived CDR1 and CDR2 are LNHDA and SQIVND (reference sequence). The V end lost 2 bases, the J end lost 5 bases, and 12 bases lay between the germline ends.

Of note for this clone: The CDR3 end is not reached by the read, which stops 3 residues before it; the germline J gene fills it in. The chain combines TRBV5-1 with TRBJ2-5; 12 bases match TRBD2. V lost 3 bases to trimming and J lost 4 bases; unmatched junction nucleotides: 7. This CDR3 is 16 amino acids long. Germline CDR1 and CDR2: SGHRS and YFSETQ. The CDR3 bases that were read are TGCGCCAGCAGCTCCTCTAGCGGGGGGGCGCGAGAGACC. Its translation: CASSSSSGGARET. The full-length CDR3 reads as CASSSSSGGARETQYF.

Comments on this clone: The CDR3 end falls 3 residues outside the read, so it is completed with the germline J gene. The rearrangement uses TRBV18 and TRBJ2-5; D might be TRBD2 (6 bases). V was shortened by 3 bases and J by 5 bases, with 16 bases between the two germline ends. From germline, CDR1 is KGHSH and CDR2 LQKENI. CDR3 size: 15 residues. CDR3 bases read: TGTGCCAGCTCACCCCTCGGGGACTCCGGGGAGACC. Translation: CASSPLGDSGET. The whole CDR3 protein reads CASSPLGDSGETQYF.

This clone was observed many times. The CDR3 goes on 3 residues after the read ends, and that part is filled in from the germline J gene. The chain joins TRBV20-1 to TRBJ1-1; D perhaps matches TRBD1 (6 bases). CDR1 DFQATT and CDR2 SNEGSKA come from the germline V gene (reference sequence). V gave up 5 bases and J gave up 2 bases, with 15 bases separating them. The CDR3 is 14 amino acids. The CDR3 is CSAEGDTGNTEAFF. CDR3 DNA (partial): TGCAGTGCTGAAGGGGACACAGGTAACACTGAA.

This clone showed up just a few times. The sequenced fragment ends 3 residues before the CDR3 boundary, so the rest is inferred from the germline J gene. The J gene is TRBJ2-5, the V gene TRBV7-9; TRBD1 aligns across 7 bases. Germline V gene sequence: CDR1 SEHNR, CDR2 FQNEAQ (reference sequence). This CDR3 has 14 amino acids. After removal of 5 bases from V and 5 bases from J, the junction contained 8 bases not matched to a gene. The sequenced part of the CDR3 DNA is TGTGCCAGCAGCCATTCGACAGGGACGGAGACC. This gives the protein CASSHSTGTET. The CDR3 as a whole reads CASSHSTGTETQYF.